The rows below give T cell receptor beta chains drawn from one sample of a study of monozygotic twins with inflammatory bowel disease. After re-calling the 5' RACE reads, TCRdb lists one entry per CDR3 protein, DNA absent. This sample's clone table lists some 150,000 distinct CDR3 sequences. The sample was blood. Source of these receptors: a human donor with ulcerative colitis or Crohn's disease, or a healthy co-twin of an affected twin (not recorded which). Each CDR3 is given with its conserved first and last residue. The order of the fields is CDR3 protein, V gene, J gene.

CASSFGQLNEKLFF	TRBV5-4	TRBJ1-4
CASSSRTSGRELDTQYF	TRBV13	TRBJ2-3
CASSYKTANNEQFF	TRBV6-5	TRBJ2-1
CASSTETKGHTEAFF	TRBV19	TRBJ1-1
CASRSQGRYVRGYTF	TRBV19	TRBJ1-2
CASTTGTSASNEQFF	TRBV27	TRBJ2-1
CASSSRTPEEQYF	TRBV7-3	TRBJ2-7
CASSSGTPGWNEQFF	TRBV5-1	TRBJ2-1
CASSLDGASTDTQYF	TRBV7-2	TRBJ2-3
CASSKDRAQPQHF	TRBV5-1	TRBJ1-5
CASSFLDRSSGNTIYF	TRBV28	TRBJ1-3